The following is a TCR beta chain sequence with its context. The record originates from a study of blood T cell repertoires in COVID-19. Produced via immunoSEQ multiplex PCR; TCRdb's table is partial and in-frame only. The sample shows around 280,000 clones, around 90% of them seen only once. CDR3 size: 16 residues. The germline V gene has CDR1 LNHNV and CDR2 YYDKDF (reference sequence). Deletions cut 1 base from V and 4 bases from J, with 13 bases between. The J gene is TRBJ2-2, the V gene TRBV15; TRBD2 might be the D (6 bases). The sample was PBMCs or T cells enriched from blood (not recorded which). The clonotype was recovered from a woman aged 18-30 years with acute COVID-19. Written as DNA, the CDR3 is TGTGCCACCAGCAGAGCCTTATTTAGCGGCACCGGGGAGCTGTTTTTT. Amino acid sequence: CATSRALFSGTGELFF. Using reference TRBV15 and TRBJ2-2 for the parts outside the CDR3, the full variable domain is DAMVIQNPRYQVTQFGKPVTLSCSQTLNHNVMYWYQQKSSQAPKLLFHYYDKDFNNEADTPDNFQSRRPNTSFCFLDIRSPGLGDTAMYLCATSRALFSGTGELFFGEGSRLTVL.